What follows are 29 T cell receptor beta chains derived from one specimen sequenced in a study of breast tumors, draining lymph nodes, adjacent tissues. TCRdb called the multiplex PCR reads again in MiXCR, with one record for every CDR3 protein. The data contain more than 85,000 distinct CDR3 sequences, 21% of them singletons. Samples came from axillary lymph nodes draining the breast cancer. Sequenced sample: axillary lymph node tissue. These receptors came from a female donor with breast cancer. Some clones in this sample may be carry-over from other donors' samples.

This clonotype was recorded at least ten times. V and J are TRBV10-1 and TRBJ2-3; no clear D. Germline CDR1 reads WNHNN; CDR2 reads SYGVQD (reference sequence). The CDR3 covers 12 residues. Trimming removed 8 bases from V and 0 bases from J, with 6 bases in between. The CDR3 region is CASGGSTDTQYF. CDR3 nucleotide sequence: TGCGCCAGCGGTGGCAGCACAGATACGCAGTATTTT.

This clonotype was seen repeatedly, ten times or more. CDR3 sequence: CASSSAAGANYGYTF. CDR3 coding DNA: TGTGCCAGCAGCTCGGCGGCAGGAGCTAACTATGGCTACACCTTC. The chain couples TRBV5-4 to TRBJ1-2, with no clear D. V lost 3 bases and J lost 0, with 12 bases in between. Per the germline V gene, CDR1 is SGHNT and CDR2 is YYREEE (reference sequence). The CDR3 runs to 15 residues.

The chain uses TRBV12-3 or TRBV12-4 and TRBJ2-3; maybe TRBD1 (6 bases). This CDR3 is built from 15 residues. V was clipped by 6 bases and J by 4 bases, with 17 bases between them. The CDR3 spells CASRVRGGGADTQYF. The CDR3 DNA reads TGTGCCAGCAGGGTCCGGGGTGGGGGCGCAGATACGCAGTATTTT.

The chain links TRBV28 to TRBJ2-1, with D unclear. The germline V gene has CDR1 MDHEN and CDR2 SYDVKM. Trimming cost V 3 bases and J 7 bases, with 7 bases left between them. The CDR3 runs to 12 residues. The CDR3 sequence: CASSFGVNEQFF. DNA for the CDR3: TGTGCCAGCAGTTTTGGGGTGAATGAGCAGTTCTTC.

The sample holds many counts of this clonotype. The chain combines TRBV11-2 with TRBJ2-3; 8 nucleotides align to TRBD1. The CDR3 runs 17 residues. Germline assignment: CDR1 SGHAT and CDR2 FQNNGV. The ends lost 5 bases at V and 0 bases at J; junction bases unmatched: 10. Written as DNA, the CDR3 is TGTGCCAGCAGCCTACATTTCGGGGACAGGAGCACAGATACGCAGTATTTT. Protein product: CASSLHFGDRSTDTQYF.

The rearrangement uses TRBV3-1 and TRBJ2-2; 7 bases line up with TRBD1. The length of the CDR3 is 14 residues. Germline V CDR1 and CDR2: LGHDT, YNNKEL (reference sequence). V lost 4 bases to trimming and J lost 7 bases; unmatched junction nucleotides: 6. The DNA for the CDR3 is TGTGCCAGCAGCCCTGGGACAGATTACGGGGAGCTGTTTTTT. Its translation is CASSPGTDYGELFF.

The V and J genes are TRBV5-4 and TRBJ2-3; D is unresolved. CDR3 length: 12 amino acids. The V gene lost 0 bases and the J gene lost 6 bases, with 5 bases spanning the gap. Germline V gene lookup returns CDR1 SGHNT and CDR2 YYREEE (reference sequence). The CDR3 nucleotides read TGTGCCAGCAGCTTGGCCTGGGATACGCAGTATTTT. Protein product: CASSLAWDTQYF.

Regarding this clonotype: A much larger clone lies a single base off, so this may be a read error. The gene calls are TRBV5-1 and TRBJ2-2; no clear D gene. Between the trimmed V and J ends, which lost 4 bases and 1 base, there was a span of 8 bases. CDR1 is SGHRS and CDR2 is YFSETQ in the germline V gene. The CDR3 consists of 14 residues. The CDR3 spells CASSHTVNTGELFF. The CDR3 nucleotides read TGCGCCAGCAGCCATACAGTGAACACCGGGGAGCTGTTTTTT.

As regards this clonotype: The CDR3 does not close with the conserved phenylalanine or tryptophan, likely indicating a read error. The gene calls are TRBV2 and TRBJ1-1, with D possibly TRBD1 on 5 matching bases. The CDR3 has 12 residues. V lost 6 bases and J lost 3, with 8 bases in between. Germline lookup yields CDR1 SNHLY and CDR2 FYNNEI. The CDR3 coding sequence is TGTGCCAGCAGGTGGGGGGACACTGAAGCTTTCTCT. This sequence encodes CASRWGDTEAFS.

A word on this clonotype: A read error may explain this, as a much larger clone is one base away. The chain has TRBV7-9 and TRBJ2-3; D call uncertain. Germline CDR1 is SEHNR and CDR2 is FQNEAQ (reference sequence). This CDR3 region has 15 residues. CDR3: CASLQWGGLTDAQYF. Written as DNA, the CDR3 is TGTGCCAGCCTCCAATGGGGTGGTCTCACAGATGCGCAGTATTTT.

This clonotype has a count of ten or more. CDR3 residues: CASSHTVGVQETQYF. CDR3 coding DNA: TGTGCCAGCAGCCACACAGTGGGGGTCCAAGAGACCCAGTACTTC. The chain is built from TRBV14 and TRBJ2-5; D assignment may be TRBD1 or TRBD2 (5 bases each). Germline CDR1 and CDR2: SGHDN and FVKESK. The CDR3 covers 15 residues. The V end lost 3 bases, the J end lost 1 base, and 12 bases lay between the germline ends.

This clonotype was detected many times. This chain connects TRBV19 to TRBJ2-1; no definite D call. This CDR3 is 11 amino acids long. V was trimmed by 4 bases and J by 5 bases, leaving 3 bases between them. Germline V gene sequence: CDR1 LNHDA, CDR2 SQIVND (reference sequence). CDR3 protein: CASSNHNEQFF. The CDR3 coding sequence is TGTGCCAGTAGTAACCACAATGAGCAGTTCTTC.

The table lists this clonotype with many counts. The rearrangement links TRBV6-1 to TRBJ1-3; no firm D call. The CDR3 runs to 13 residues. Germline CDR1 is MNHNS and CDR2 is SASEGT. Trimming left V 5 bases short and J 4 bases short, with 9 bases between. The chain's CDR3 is CASSPTLGNTIYF. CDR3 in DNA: TGTGCCAGCAGTCCAACTTTAGGAAACACCATATATTTT.

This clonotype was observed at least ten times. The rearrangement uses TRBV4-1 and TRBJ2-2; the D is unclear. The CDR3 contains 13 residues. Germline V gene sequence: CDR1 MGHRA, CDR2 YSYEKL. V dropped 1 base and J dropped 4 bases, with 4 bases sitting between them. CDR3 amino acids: CASSQAATGELFF. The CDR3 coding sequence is TGCGCCAGCAGCCAAGCCGCCACCGGGGAGCTGTTTTTT.

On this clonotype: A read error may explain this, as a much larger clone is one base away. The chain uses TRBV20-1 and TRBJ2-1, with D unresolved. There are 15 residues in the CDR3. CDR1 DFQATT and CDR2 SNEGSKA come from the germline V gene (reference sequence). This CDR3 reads CSARPRGVGYNEQLF. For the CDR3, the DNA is TGCAGTGCTAGACCTCGAGGTGTGGGATACAATGAGCAGCTCTTC.

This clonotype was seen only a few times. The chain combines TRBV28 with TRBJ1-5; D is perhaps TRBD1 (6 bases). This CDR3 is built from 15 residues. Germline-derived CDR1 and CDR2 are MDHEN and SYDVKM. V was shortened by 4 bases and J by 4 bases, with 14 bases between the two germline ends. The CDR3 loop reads CASSWRGRGNQPQHF. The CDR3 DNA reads TGTGCCAGCAGTTGGCGTGGGAGGGGGAATCAGCCCCAGCATTTT.

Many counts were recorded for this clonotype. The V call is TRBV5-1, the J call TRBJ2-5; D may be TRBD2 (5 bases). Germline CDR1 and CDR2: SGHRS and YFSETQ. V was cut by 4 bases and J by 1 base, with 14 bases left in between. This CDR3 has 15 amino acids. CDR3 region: CASSPKPGFQETQYF. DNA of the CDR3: TGCGCCAGCAGCCCCAAACCGGGGTTCCAAGAGACCCAGTACTTC.

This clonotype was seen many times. CDR3 sequence reads: CASSQGQSGQPQHF. CDR3 DNA: TGTGCCAGCAGTCAGGGACAGTCGGGTCAGCCCCAGCATTTT. The chain uses TRBV12-3 or TRBV12-4 and TRBJ1-5; TRBD1 matches at 7 bases. The ends lost 5 bases at V and 6 bases at J; junction bases unmatched: 7. CDR3 length equals 14 residues.

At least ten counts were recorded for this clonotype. The CDR3 bases are TGTGCCACCAGCAGACCAGGGGGGTATGAAAAACTGTTTTTT. It translates to CATSRPGGYEKLFF. The chain employs TRBV15 and TRBJ1-4, with 7 bases fitting TRBD1. J gave up 6 bases and V 2 bases, and 3 bases lay outside the gene matches. The CDR3 has 14 residues. Germline V lookup: CDR1 LNHNV, CDR2 YYDKDF (reference sequence).

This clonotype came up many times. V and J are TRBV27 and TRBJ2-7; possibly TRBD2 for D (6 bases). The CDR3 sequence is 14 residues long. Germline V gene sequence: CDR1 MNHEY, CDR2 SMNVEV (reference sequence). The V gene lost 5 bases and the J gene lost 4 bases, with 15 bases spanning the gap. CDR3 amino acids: CASSPGVAGYEQYF. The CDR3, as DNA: TGTGCCAGCAGTCCCGGGGTTGCGGGGTACGAGCAGTACTTC.

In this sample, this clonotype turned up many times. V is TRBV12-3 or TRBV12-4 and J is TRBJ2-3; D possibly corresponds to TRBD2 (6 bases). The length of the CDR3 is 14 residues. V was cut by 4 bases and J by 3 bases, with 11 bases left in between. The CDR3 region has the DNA TGTGCCAGCAGTTCTGGTCTAGCGACAGATACGCAGTATTTT. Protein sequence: CASSSGLATDTQYF.

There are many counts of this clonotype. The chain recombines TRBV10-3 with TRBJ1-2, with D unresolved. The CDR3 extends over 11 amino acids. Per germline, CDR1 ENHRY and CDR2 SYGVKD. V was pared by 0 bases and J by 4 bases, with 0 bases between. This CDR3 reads CAISESYGYTF. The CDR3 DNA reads TGTGCCATCAGTGAGTCCTATGGCTACACCTTC.

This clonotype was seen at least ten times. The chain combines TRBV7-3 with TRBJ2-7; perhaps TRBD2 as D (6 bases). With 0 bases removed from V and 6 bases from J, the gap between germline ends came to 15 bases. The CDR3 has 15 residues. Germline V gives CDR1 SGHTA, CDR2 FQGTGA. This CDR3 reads CASSLTGGSFSEQYF. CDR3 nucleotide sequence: TGTGCCAGCAGCTTAACTGGGGGGTCTTTCAGCGAGCAGTACTTC.

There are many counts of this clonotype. CDR3 residues: CSARDLAAGGLNEQFF. DNA for the CDR3: TGCAGTGCTAGAGATTTGGCAGCGGGGGGGCTGAATGAGCAGTTCTTC. The chain joins TRBV20-1 to TRBJ2-1; 10 bases align to TRBD2. The germline CDR1 and CDR2 sequences are DFQATT and SNEGSKA (reference sequence). CDR3 length equals 16 residues. The trim removed 0 bases at V and 7 bases at J, leaving 9 bases unmatched.

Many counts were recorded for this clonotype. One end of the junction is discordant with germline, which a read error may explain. Here the CDR3 reads CGVGGYGYTF. The CDR3 bases are TGCGGGGTGGGGGGCTATGGCTACACCTTC. The rearrangement links TRBV28 to TRBJ1-2; the D gene is possibly TRBD1 (5 bases). Germline CDR1 MDHEN, CDR2 SYDVKM. This CDR3 is built from 10 residues.

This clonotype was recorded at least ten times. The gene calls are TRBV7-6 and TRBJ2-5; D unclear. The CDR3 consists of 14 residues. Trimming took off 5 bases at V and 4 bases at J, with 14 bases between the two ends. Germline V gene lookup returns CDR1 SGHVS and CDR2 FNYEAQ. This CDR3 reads CASSHGPLGETQYF. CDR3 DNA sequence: TGTGCCAGCAGCCACGGCCCGTTGGGAGAGACCCAGTACTTC.

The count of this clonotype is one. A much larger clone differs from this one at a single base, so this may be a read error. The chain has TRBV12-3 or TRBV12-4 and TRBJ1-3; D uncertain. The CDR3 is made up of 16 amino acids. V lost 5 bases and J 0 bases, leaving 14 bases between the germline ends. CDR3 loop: CASSPRGLSSGNTIYF. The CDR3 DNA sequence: TGTGCCAGCAGTCCAAGAGGGCTAAGCTCTGGAAACACCATATATTTT.

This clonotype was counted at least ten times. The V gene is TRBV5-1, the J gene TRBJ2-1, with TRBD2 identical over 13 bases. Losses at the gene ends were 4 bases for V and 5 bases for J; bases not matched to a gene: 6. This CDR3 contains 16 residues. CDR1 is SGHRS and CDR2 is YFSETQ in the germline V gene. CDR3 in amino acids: CASSTGLAGAHNEQFF. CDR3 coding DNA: TGCGCCAGCAGCACTGGACTAGCGGGAGCCCACAATGAGCAGTTCTTC.

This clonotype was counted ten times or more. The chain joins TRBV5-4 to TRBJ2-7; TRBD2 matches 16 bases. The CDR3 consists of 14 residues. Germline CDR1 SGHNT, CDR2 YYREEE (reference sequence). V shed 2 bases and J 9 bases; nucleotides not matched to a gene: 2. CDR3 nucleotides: TGTGCCAGCAGCTTCGGGACTAGCGGGGGGGGGCAGTACTTC. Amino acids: CASSFGTSGGGQYF.